Below, 29 T cell receptor beta chains from the same sample are listed, as sequenced in a study of shared clonotypes between healthy human individuals (dated by TCRdb to the early 2020s). CD8 naive samples were obtained by positive selection for CCR7 among CD45RO-negative cells, yielding a CD45RA+CCR7+ population from which TemRA cells were excluded. Libraries were made using the immunoSEQ multiplex PCR assay. Entries here come from immuneACCESS through TCRdb and include only in-frame sequences with V and J called. Some clones fail to appear in such tables; in the studies checked, an unresolved V gene covers under half of the shortfall, and the cause of the remainder is unknown. The sample has about 2.1 million clones on record, over 85% of them singletons. The leading ten clones occupy approximately 1.7% of the sample. The source material was naive CD8+ T cells from PBMCs. Interpreted using the paper, the cell subset or site label stands for: CD45RA+CCR7+. Source of these receptors: a man aged 18-30 years in good health. Some clones in this sample may be carry-over from other donors' samples.

V usage is TRBV27 and J usage is TRBJ1-2; 9 bases map to TRBD1. J lost 3 bases, V lost 3 bases, and 5 bases had no gene match. This CDR3 is built from 15 residues. Per germline, CDR1 MNHEY and CDR2 SMNVEV (reference sequence). CDR3 in DNA: TGTGCCAGCAGTTTCCAAGGGACAGGGCACTATGGCTACACCTTC. Residues: CASSFQGTGHYGYTF.

This chain links TRBV4-3 with TRBJ2-1; 7 bases fit TRBD2. The ends lost 4 bases at V and 4 bases at J; junction bases unmatched: 16. The CDR3 totals 18 residues. In germline, CDR1 is LGHNA, CDR2 YSLEER. The CDR3 sequence is CASSPAYRAGIGYNEQFF. In nucleotides, the CDR3 is TGCGCCAGCAGCCCGGCGTACAGAGCGGGGATCGGGTACAATGAGCAGTTCTTC.

This chain links TRBV10-3 with TRBJ2-7; 10 positions agree with TRBD2. In germline, CDR1 is ENHRY, CDR2 SYGVKD. CDR3 length: 14 amino acids. The V segment lost 6 bases and the J segment 4 bases; nucleotides outside the gene matches: 6. The CDR3, as DNA: TGTGCCATCAGCTCTAGCGGGAGAGATTACGAGCAGTACTTC. This encodes CAISSSGRDYEQYF.

The chain combines TRBV7-8 with TRBJ2-4; 10 bases agree with TRBD2. CDR1 and CDR2 from the germline V gene are SGHVS and FQNEAQ. The CDR3 runs to 22 residues. V gave up 5 bases and J gave up 0 bases; unmatched junction bases: 22. The CDR3 spells CASSPHQAGTSEIVLAKNIQYF. The CDR3 DNA is TGTGCCAGCAGCCCACACCAAGCAGGGACTAGCGAAATAGTCCTAGCCAAAAACATTCAGTACTTC.

The rearrangement links TRBV19 to TRBJ1-3; D not certain. V gave up 5 bases and J gave up 4 bases, with 12 bases separating them. The CDR3 extends over 14 amino acids. Germline V gives CDR1 LNHDA, CDR2 SQIVND (reference sequence). The CDR3 bases are TGTGCCAGTAGTGTGGGCATCCTCGGAAACACCATATATTTT. Protein product: CASSVGILGNTIYF.

This chain links TRBV27 with TRBJ1-2; 9 bases match TRBD1. CDR3 size: 15 residues. Trimming cost V 8 bases and J 2 bases; bases outside gene matches: 9. CDR1 and CDR2 from the germline V gene are MNHEY and SMNVEV (reference sequence). In nucleotides, the CDR3 is TGTGCCAGCCGGTTGAAACAGGGGGCAAACTATGGCTACACCTTC. This codes for CASRLKQGANYGYTF.

The CDR3 sequence is CSVRTGTSYEQYF. The CDR3 nucleotides are TGCAGCGTCAGGACAGGGACCTCCTACGAGCAGTACTTC. The chain links TRBV29-1 to TRBJ2-7; TRBD1 matches at 8 bases. The germline CDR1 and CDR2 sequences are SQVTM and ANQGSEA. The CDR3 contains 13 residues. V gave up 6 bases and J gave up 0 bases; unmatched junction bases: 4.

The count of this clone is one. The sample has other DNA sequences that encode this CDR3 too. The CDR3 is CASSAGTADTQYF. The CDR3 DNA follows: TGTGCCAGCAGCGCCGGGACTGCCGATACGCAGTATTTT. V is TRBV9 and J is TRBJ2-3, with D perhaps matching TRBD2 (6 bases). Per the germline V gene, CDR1 is SGDLS and CDR2 is YYNGEE. V shed 3 bases and J shed 6 bases, with 11 bases lying between them. CDR3 length equals 13 residues.

About this clone itself: This specimen includes other DNA sequences encoding the same CDR3. This chain links TRBV7-8 with TRBJ1-1; D is perhaps TRBD1 (5 bases). Germline lookup yields CDR1 SGHVS and CDR2 FQNEAQ. The germline V and J ends were trimmed by 2 bases and 1 base, with 8 bases remaining between them. The CDR3 extends over 14 amino acids. The CDR3 reads CASSLSGGNTEAFF. CDR3 in DNA: TGTGCCAGCAGCTTATCCGGGGGGAACACTGAAGCTTTCTTT.

The chain is built from TRBV14 and TRBJ2-7; 11 bases agree with TRBD2. The CDR3 covers 18 residues. The junction had 13 bases not matched to a gene; V was cut back by 1 base and J by 5 bases. Germline assignment: CDR1 SGHDN and CDR2 FVKESK. The CDR3 protein is CASSQGVGKTSGSNEQYF. CDR3 sequence (DNA): TGTGCCAGCAGCCAAGGGGTAGGGAAAACTAGCGGGAGCAACGAGCAGTACTTC.

This chain uses TRBV30 with TRBJ2-7; possibly TRBD1 for D (5 bases). CDR1 GTSNPN and CDR2 SVGIG come from the germline V gene (reference sequence). There are 15 residues in the CDR3. Trimming shortened V by 0 bases and J by 3 bases, and 15 bases separated the two germline ends. The CDR3 DNA sequence: TGTGCCTGGAGTGTGTTAGGGGTGGAAGGCTACGAGCAGTACTTC. This sequence encodes CAWSVLGVEGYEQYF.

The V gene is TRBV6-1, the J gene TRBJ1-2; D uncertain. The CDR3 contains 13 residues. Germline CDR1 is MNHNS and CDR2 is SASEGT. With 2 bases removed from V and 4 bases from J, the gap between germline ends came to 8 bases. CDR3 region: CASSEITVYGYTF. CDR3 DNA: TGTGCCAGCAGTGAAATAACGGTCTATGGCTACACCTTC.

This sequence joins TRBV15 and TRBJ1-3, with D hard to call. Trimming left V 0 bases short and J 0 bases short, with 9 bases between. This CDR3 region has 16 residues. CDR1 and CDR2 from the germline V gene are LNHNV and YYDKDF (reference sequence). The CDR3 loop is CATSRDGPSSGNTIYF. The CDR3, as DNA: TGTGCCACCAGCAGAGATGGACCCAGCTCTGGAAACACCATATATTTT.

The rearrangement uses TRBV28 and TRBJ2-1; 11 positions match TRBD2. J gave up 7 bases and V 3 bases, and 5 bases lay outside the gene matches. There are 15 residues in the CDR3. Germline loops: CDR1 MDHEN, CDR2 SYDVKM. The CDR3 coding sequence is TGTGCCAGCAGTTTCCTAGCGGGAGGTCGGAATGAGCAGTTCTTC. Amino acid sequence: CASSFLAGGRNEQFF.

The rearrangement uses TRBV6-6 and TRBJ1-1, with D unresolved. CDR3 length: 12 residues. Germline V gives CDR1 MNHNY, CDR2 SVGAGI (reference sequence). V lost 2 bases and J lost 6, with 7 bases in between. The CDR3 spells CASSYGSAEAFF. The CDR3 region has the DNA TGTGCCAGCAGTTACGGATCGGCTGAAGCTTTCTTT.

V gene TRBV7-9 combines with J gene TRBJ2-1, with no clear D. This CDR3 is built from 15 residues. V lost 4 bases, J lost 2 bases, and 12 bases lay in between. CDR1 SEHNR and CDR2 FQNEAQ come from the germline V gene (reference sequence). The CDR3 region is CASSSPAYPYNEQFF. DNA for the CDR3: TGTGCCAGCAGCTCGCCGGCTTACCCCTACAATGAGCAGTTCTTC. Filled out from reference TRBV7-9 and TRBJ2-1, the complete variable domain reads DTGVSQNPRHKITKRGQNVTFRCDPISEHNRLYWYRQTLGQGPEFLTYFQNEAQLEKSRLLSDRFSAERPKGSFSTLEIQRTEQGDSAMYLCASSSPAYPYNEQFFGPGTRLTVL.

This clone was detected a few times. The chain combines TRBV2 with TRBJ2-1, with D possibly matching TRBD2 (7 bases). CDR1 is SNHLY, CDR2 FYNNEI, per germline. Between the trimmed V and J ends, which lost 6 bases and 5 bases, there was a span of 23 bases. The CDR3 length is 17 residues. DNA for the CDR3: TGTGCCAGCAGCCAGTACGGGGGCGGGAGTAAAAACAATGAGCAGTTCTTC. Protein: CASSQYGGGSKNNEQFF.

The chain joins TRBV2 to TRBJ2-7; 14 nucleotides agree with TRBD2. The CDR3 is made up of 16 amino acids. With V trimmed by 2 bases and J by 2 bases, 2 bases remained unmatched. Germline CDR1 and CDR2: SNHLY and FYNNEI. CDR3 amino acids: CASSELGLAGAYEQYF. The CDR3 nucleotides are TGTGCCAGCAGTGAATTGGGACTAGCGGGAGCCTACGAGCAGTACTTC.

The genes are TRBV28 and TRBJ2-7; 8 bases fit TRBD1. The V and J ends lost 7 bases and 5 bases, in that order; junction bases with no gene match: 7. CDR1 and CDR2 (germline): MDHEN, SYDVKM. The CDR3 length is 13 residues. CDR3 in amino acids: CASITGGSHEQYF. In DNA form, the CDR3 reads TGTGCCAGCATAACAGGGGGAAGTCACGAGCAGTACTTC.

With regard to this clone: At the DNA level, this CDR3 is encoded by other sequences in the same sample as well. The chain links TRBV9 to TRBJ2-7; TRBD1 matches 9 bases. The J segment lost 0 bases and the V segment lost 0 bases, leaving 1 base of the junction unmatched. This CDR3 is 15 amino acids long. Germline V gene data show CDR1 as SGDLS and CDR2 as YYNGEE. The CDR3 bases are TGTGCCAGCAGCGTAGGGACAGGGGCCTCCTACGAGCAGTACTTC. Translated, it gives CASSVGTGASYEQYF.

This chain uses TRBV27 with TRBJ2-3, with 7 bases matching TRBD2. From germline, CDR1 is MNHEY and CDR2 SMNVEV (reference sequence). V shed 7 bases and J 5 bases; nucleotides not matched to a gene: 9. This CDR3 contains 14 residues. The CDR3 DNA sequence: TGTGCCAGCACCCCCACCCCGGGGGGAGATACGCAGTATTTT. Translating gives CASTPTPGGDTQYF.

The V gene is TRBV28, the J gene TRBJ2-2; TRBD1 is a possible D gene (7 bases). Trimming removed 6 bases at V and 5 bases at J, with 19 bases between. The CDR3 runs to 16 residues. Germline CDR1 is MDHEN and CDR2 is SYDVKM. The chain's CDR3 is CASSHPRQGGTGELFF. The CDR3 DNA reads as TGTGCCAGCAGCCACCCCCGACAGGGAGGAACCGGGGAGCTGTTTTTT.

CDR3 nucleotides: TGTGCCAGCAGCTTAGATCTCCTAGCGGGATACGAGCAGTACTTC. It encodes CASSLDLLAGYEQYF. The rearrangement joins TRBV11-2 to TRBJ2-7; 9 bases fit TRBD2. The V segment lost 0 bases and the J segment 4 bases; nucleotides outside the gene matches: 4. Germline V gives CDR1 SGHAT, CDR2 FQNNGV. The CDR3 consists of 15 residues.

The chain couples TRBV2 to TRBJ1-3; a weak D match, TRBD1 (5 bases). The CDR3 length is 15 residues. V lost 2 bases to trimming and J lost 0 bases, with 8 bases between them. In germline, CDR1 is SNHLY, CDR2 FYNNEI. Here the CDR3 DNA reads TGTGCCAGCAGTGAAAACAGGCACTCTGGAAACACCATATATTTT. It is translated as CASSENRHSGNTIYF.

J is TRBJ2-1 and V is TRBV28; D gene unclear. This CDR3 comprises 15 residues. Trimming left V 8 bases short and J 5 bases short, with 19 bases between. Germline CDR1 and CDR2: MDHEN and SYDVKM. The CDR3 sequence is CASFPRHILNNEQFF. CDR3 coding DNA: TGTGCCAGCTTCCCGCGCCACATACTGAACAATGAGCAGTTCTTC.

The V call is TRBV10-3, the J call TRBJ2-5; 9 bases line up with TRBD1. This CDR3 contains 14 residues. CDR1 and CDR2 from the germline V gene are ENHRY and SYGVKD. The ends lost 7 bases at V and 7 bases at J; junction bases unmatched: 10. The CDR3 region has the DNA TGTGCCATCACCCGGACAGGGGCCGCGAGGACCCAGTACTTC. Its protein product is CAITRTGAARTQYF.

This clone was seen only a few times. The rearrangement joins TRBV19 to TRBJ1-2; 7 bases align to TRBD1. This CDR3 is 13 amino acids long. CDR1 is LNHDA, CDR2 SQIVND, per germline (reference sequence). The J segment lost 4 bases and the V segment lost 9 bases, leaving 8 bases of the junction unmatched. The CDR3 loop is CASRDSGIYGYTF. CDR3 sequence (DNA): TGTGCCAGCAGGGACAGCGGTATCTATGGCTACACCTTC.

The gene calls are TRBV11-2 and TRBJ2-1; 10 bases align to TRBD2. The length of the CDR3 is 19 residues. The germline gives CDR1 SGHAT, CDR2 FQNNGV. The ends lost 1 base at V and 9 bases at J; junction bases unmatched: 18. The CDR3 nucleotides read TGTGCCAGCAGCTTAGCTGGGCTAGCGGGAGAGTGGTGGTTGAGTGAGCAGTTCTTC. Translated, it gives CASSLAGLAGEWWLSEQFF.

The CDR3 region has the DNA TGCGCCAGCAGCCCCCGGGCGGGGGGCGGGGACGAGCAGTACTTC. This codes for CASSPRAGGGDEQYF. V is TRBV4-1 and J is TRBJ2-7, with 8 bases fitting TRBD2. The CDR3 has 15 residues. Germline-derived CDR1 and CDR2 are MGHRA and YSYEKL. J gave up 5 bases and V 4 bases, and 10 bases lay outside the gene matches.